This record concerns one TCR beta chain sequence. No antigen is known for it. These data belong to a study of T cells in Graves' hyperthyroidism and ophthalmopathy. Notes on the study in general: Most clonotypes expanded in thyroid above 0.001 were likewise present in blood.

Authors of the study amplified TCR beta CDR3 regions from RNA transcripts. An initial round of RT-PCR targeting the TCR CDR3 relied on the HTBI primer set. TCRdb reanalysed the multiplex PCR reads using MiXCR and keeps one entry per CDR3 protein. The repertoire holds approximately 600,000 distinct CDR3 sequences, with 15% to 20% as singletons. V dropped 7 bases and J dropped 6; count of bases not matched to a gene: 15. The CDR3 length is 16 residues. Germline V gene lookup returns CDR1 MNHNS and CDR2 SASEGT. Sequenced input: blood. This sequence joins TRBV6-1 and TRBJ2-3, with 8 bases that match TRBD2. This sequence was found in a woman aged 30 to 39 with Graves' hyperthyroidism. CDR3 protein: CASTTGDVGLGDTQYF. In DNA form, the CDR3 reads TGTGCCAGCACTACCGGGGACGTGGGACTAGGGGATACGCAGTATTTT.